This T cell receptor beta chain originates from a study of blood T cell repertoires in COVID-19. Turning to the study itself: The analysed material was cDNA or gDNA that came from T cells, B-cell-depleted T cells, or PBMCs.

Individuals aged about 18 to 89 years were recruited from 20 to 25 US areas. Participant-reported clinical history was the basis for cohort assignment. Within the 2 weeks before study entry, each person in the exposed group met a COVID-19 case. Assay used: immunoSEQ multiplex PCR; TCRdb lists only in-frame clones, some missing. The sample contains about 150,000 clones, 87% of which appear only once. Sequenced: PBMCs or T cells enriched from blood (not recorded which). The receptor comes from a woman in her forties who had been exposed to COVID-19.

The CDR3 protein is CASSLDTGTGGNTIYF. As DNA, the CDR3 is TGTGCCAGCAGCTTAGATACCGGGACAGGCGGAAACACCATATATTTT. The chain couples TRBV7-9 to TRBJ1-3, with 8 bases identical to TRBD1. The CDR3 spans 16 residues. V lost 1 base, J lost 4 bases, and 6 bases stayed unmatched. Germline V gene data show CDR1 as SEHNR and CDR2 as FQNEAQ (reference sequence).